The 30 T cell receptor beta chains below come from one sample, sequenced in a study of control samples from healthy donors and cancer patients. Only in-frame clones appear in the TCRdb table, and some are missing; sequencing was by immunoSEQ multiplex PCR. The sample records some 73,000 clones, roughly 94% being singletons. Sequencing was performed on blood. The receptors stem from a woman aged 40 to 55 in good health.

V is TRBV5-4 and J is TRBJ2-2; maybe TRBD1 (5 bases). The CDR3 loop spans 15 amino acids. Per germline, CDR1 SGHNT and CDR2 YYREEE (reference sequence). V was pared by 0 bases and J by 3 bases, with 9 bases between. Written as DNA, the CDR3 is TGTGCCAGCAGCTTGGATTCAGGGCACACCGGGGAGCTGTTTTTT. Encoded protein: CASSLDSGHTGELFF.

The count of this clone is one. V usage is TRBV6-5 and J usage is TRBJ1-2; 9 positions agree with TRBD1. This CDR3 region has 14 residues. The germline V gene encodes CDR1 MNHEY and CDR2 SVGAGI. V lost 7 bases, J lost 5 bases, and 8 bases stayed unmatched. In nucleotides, the CDR3 is TGTGCCAGCACTACCGGACAGGGGTTATATGGCTACACCTTC. It encodes CASTTGQGLYGYTF.

CDR3 region: CASSRVAGVNTDTQYF. CDR3 DNA: TGTGCCAGCAGCCGTGTAGCGGGGGTGAACACAGATACGCAGTATTTT. This chain links TRBV7-2 with TRBJ2-3, with TRBD2 matching over 9 bases. The CDR3 length is 16 residues. V lost 5 bases, J lost 2 bases, and 8 bases stayed unmatched. Germline V gene sequence: CDR1 SGHTA, CDR2 FQGNSA.

This clone was found once. The chain has TRBV14 and TRBJ1-3, with D possibly TRBD1 on 6 matching bases. CDR3 length: 19 residues. Between the trimmed V and J ends, which lost 4 bases and 0 bases, there was a span of 22 bases. Germline V gene data show CDR1 as SGHDN and CDR2 as FVKESK. CDR3 sequence (DNA): TGTGCCAGCAGCCGAACCAGGGGCTTCTCCTTGTCCTCTGGAAACACCATATATTTT. Its translation is CASSRTRGFSLSSGNTIYF.

This sequence joins TRBV5-1 and TRBJ1-4; D is possibly TRBD1 (5 bases). The CDR3 extends over 14 amino acids. Germline assignment: CDR1 SGHRS and CDR2 YFSETQ. The ends were cut back, 4 bases at V and 1 base at J, with 8 bases in the middle. The CDR3 spells CASSQTGTNEKLFF. The CDR3 coding sequence is TGCGCCAGCAGCCAAACAGGAACTAATGAAAAACTGTTTTTT.

The gene calls are TRBV27 and TRBJ2-7; D perhaps matches TRBD1 (5 bases). The CDR3 is 13 residues long. The ends were cut back, 5 bases at V and 6 bases at J, with 14 bases in the middle. Germline V gene lookup returns CDR1 MNHEY and CDR2 SMNVEV (reference sequence). The DNA for the CDR3 is TGTGCCAGCAGTGCCCCTACAGGACCCGAGCAGTACTTC. Translated, it gives CASSAPTGPEQYF.

The chain has TRBV10-1 and TRBJ1-2; a possible D gene is TRBD1 (6 bases). CDR1 and CDR2 from the germline V gene are WNHNN and SYGVQD (reference sequence). This CDR3 spans 13 amino acids. V lost 3 bases and J lost 7, with 12 bases in between. CDR3 sequence: CASSDHGQTGYTF. CDR3 bases: TGCGCCAGCAGTGACCACGGACAGACTGGCTACACCTTC.

This chain connects TRBV7-9 to TRBJ1-3; 8 bases are a match to TRBD1. CDR1 and CDR2 from the germline V gene are SEHNR and FQNEAQ (reference sequence). Germline trimming cut 3 bases from V and 0 bases from J; bases unmatched to any gene: 1. The CDR3 is 15 amino acids. Here the CDR3 reads CASSFTGGSGNTIYF. CDR3 DNA: TGTGCCAGCAGCTTTACAGGGGGCTCTGGAAACACCATATATTTT.

Only a few counts were recorded for this clone. Other DNA sequences of this sample code for an identical CDR3. The chain joins TRBV6-5 to TRBJ2-7; perhaps TRBD1 as D (6 bases). Germline V gene data show CDR1 as MNHEY and CDR2 as SVGAGI. The CDR3 contains 12 residues. The V and J ends lost 4 bases and 3 bases respectively, with 7 bases between them. CDR3: CASSSDSYEQYF. Here the CDR3 DNA reads TGTGCCAGCAGTTCGGACAGCTACGAGCAGTACTTC.

This CDR3 is CASSVTSDTSTDTQYF. The CDR3 DNA sequence: TGTGCCAGCAGCGTAACTAGCGACACTAGCACAGATACGCAGTATTTT. V and J are TRBV9 and TRBJ2-3; 7 positions match TRBD2. Trimming took 1 base from V and 0 from J; bases not matched to a gene: 5. Germline CDR1 reads SGDLS; CDR2 reads YYNGEE. The CDR3 is 16 amino acids.

The genes are TRBV9 and TRBJ2-3; D is unclear. Deletions cut 0 bases from V and 2 bases from J, with 4 bases between. Germline V CDR1 and CDR2: SGDLS, YYNGEE. The CDR3 extends over 13 amino acids. CDR3 residues: CASSVASTDTQYF. The DNA for the CDR3 is TGTGCCAGCAGCGTAGCGTCCACAGATACGCAGTATTTT.

CDR3 nucleotides: TGTGCCAGCAGCTTAGGGGAGAGTAGCAATCAGCCCCAGCATTTT. As protein: CASSLGESSNQPQHF. The rearrangement uses TRBV11-2 and TRBJ1-5; no definite D call. V was cut by 1 base and J by 0 bases, with 7 bases left in between. The CDR3 loop spans 15 amino acids. Germline V CDR1 and CDR2: SGHAT, FQNNGV.

V gene TRBV7-9 combines with J gene TRBJ1-5; D not certain. The CDR3 covers 13 residues. CDR1 SEHNR and CDR2 FQNEAQ come from the germline V gene (reference sequence). The germline V and J ends were trimmed by 5 bases and 4 bases, with 9 bases remaining between them. CDR3 in amino acids: CASSGGWNQPQHF. CDR3 sequence (DNA): TGTGCCAGCAGCGGAGGCTGGAATCAGCCCCAGCATTTT.

In this sample, this clone turned up a few times. The chain employs TRBV6-1 and TRBJ2-3; 11 bases are a match to TRBD2. J was trimmed by 10 bases and V by 3 bases; bases with no gene match: 9. Per germline, CDR1 MNHNS and CDR2 SASEGT. The CDR3 runs 15 residues. For the CDR3, the DNA is TGTGCCAGCAGTGAGGTAGCGGGGGGGCAGGCCGCGCAGTATTTT. Protein product: CASSEVAGGQAAQYF.

The chain links TRBV5-4 to TRBJ2-3; D gene uncertain. Deletions cut 0 bases from V and 1 base from J, with 3 bases between. The CDR3 spans 13 residues. Germline CDR1 and CDR2: SGHNT and YYREEE (reference sequence). The CDR3 here is CASSLAGTDTQYF. In DNA, the CDR3 is TGTGCCAGCAGCTTGGCCGGCACAGATACGCAGTATTTT.

V gene TRBV27 combines with J gene TRBJ1-4; D call uncertain. The CDR3 contains 13 residues. Germline V gene sequence: CDR1 MNHEY, CDR2 SMNVEV (reference sequence). Trimming shortened V by 6 bases and J by 7 bases, and 12 bases separated the two germline ends. The CDR3 DNA follows: TGTGCCAGCAGACCTAGACTGGGTGAAAAACTGTTTTTT. Its translation: CASRPRLGEKLFF.

The chain employs TRBV9 and TRBJ1-5; D is ambiguous. This CDR3 spans 13 amino acids. Trimming shortened V by 0 bases and J by 4 bases, and 5 bases separated the two germline ends. In germline, CDR1 is SGDLS, CDR2 YYNGEE. CDR3 nucleotide sequence: TGTGCCAGCAGCGTAGAACCTAATCAGCCCCAGCATTTT. Translation: CASSVEPNQPQHF.

The chain combines TRBV18 with TRBJ1-1; D is ambiguous. Looked up from germline, CDR1 is KGHSH and CDR2 is LQKENI. Trimming cost V 3 bases and J 0 bases, with 8 bases left between them. This CDR3 region has 14 residues. The CDR3 nucleotides read TGTGCCAGCTCACCCTCGGGGATGAACACTGAAGCTTTCTTT. It codes for CASSPSGMNTEAFF.

Concerning this clone: This specimen includes other DNA sequences encoding the same CDR3. The rearrangement joins TRBV21-1 to TRBJ2-7; the table assigns TRBD1, which was not confirmed against the DNA. TRBV21-1 is reported as a pseudogene. This CDR3 comprises 17 residues. In nucleotides, the CDR3 is TGTGCCAGCAGCAAAGCGCTAAGGGGACAGACCTGCTACGAGCAGTACTTC. Protein product: CASSKALRGQTCYEQYF.

The CDR3 region has the DNA TGCGCCAGCAGCCCAGGACAACCAGAAACCGATGGCTACACCTTC. Protein sequence: CASSPGQPETDGYTF. This rearrangement joins TRBV5-1 to TRBJ1-2, with a tentative D call TRBD1 (5 bases). The V end was cut by 4 bases, the J end by 6 bases, with 19 bases between. Germline CDR1 reads SGHRS; CDR2 reads YFSETQ. The CDR3 sequence is 15 residues long.

V is TRBV9 and J is TRBJ2-2; D not certain. The germline V gene has CDR1 SGDLS and CDR2 YYNGEE. This CDR3 has 12 residues. Trimming cost V 0 bases and J 7 bases, with 4 bases left between them. The CDR3 spells CASSVGGGELFF. The DNA for the CDR3 is TGTGCCAGCAGCGTAGGAGGCGGGGAGCTGTTTTTT.

V usage is TRBV11-3 and J usage is TRBJ2-3, with 9 positions matching TRBD1. This CDR3 is built from 13 residues. CDR1 and CDR2 from the germline V gene are SGHNT and YENEEA. Trimming at V came to 8 bases and at J to 4 bases, leaving 4 bases not matched to a gene. In nucleotides, the CDR3 is TGTGCCAGCCGGGACAGGGCATCAGATACGCAGTATTTT. Its translation is CASRDRASDTQYF.

V is TRBV6-5 and J is TRBJ2-2; 7 bases fit TRBD2. Germline-derived CDR1 and CDR2 are MNHEY and SVGAGI. V dropped 6 bases and J dropped 4; count of bases not matched to a gene: 8. The CDR3 extends over 15 amino acids. The CDR3 sequence is CASRHRDYPTGELFF. The CDR3 DNA follows: TGTGCCAGCAGGCACCGGGACTACCCCACCGGGGAGCTGTTTTTT.

The chain carries TRBV4-3 and TRBJ1-1, with a possible D match to TRBD1 (5 bases). The V end was cut by 0 bases, the J end by 7 bases, with 15 bases between. Germline V gene lookup returns CDR1 LGHNA and CDR2 YSLEER. The CDR3 is made up of 15 amino acids. CDR3 sequence (DNA): TGCGCCAGCAGCCAAGAAATTATATGGCAGGGTGAAGCTTTCTTT. Amino acids: CASSQEIIWQGEAFF.

J is TRBJ2-3 and V is TRBV29-1; D is unresolved. This CDR3 is 12 amino acids long. Trimming took off 4 bases at V and 0 bases at J, with 5 bases between the two ends. Per the germline V gene, CDR1 is SQVTM and CDR2 is ANQGSEA. CDR3 in amino acids: CSVVSSTDTQYF. The DNA for the CDR3 is TGCAGCGTTGTGTCTAGCACAGATACGCAGTATTTT.

This rearrangement joins TRBV6-6 to TRBJ1-5; D remains unclear. Trimming removed 8 bases at V and 0 bases at J, with 8 bases between. CDR3 length: 13 amino acids. Germline-derived CDR1 and CDR2 are MNHNY and SVGAGI (reference sequence). The CDR3 sequence is CASEAYSNQPQHF. The CDR3 nucleotides are TGTGCCAGCGAGGCTTATAGCAATCAGCCCCAGCATTTT.

The chain employs TRBV5-4 and TRBJ2-4; perhaps TRBD2 as D (5 bases). CDR3 size: 13 residues. Germline CDR1 SGHNT, CDR2 YYREEE (reference sequence). The germline V and J ends were trimmed by 4 bases and 5 bases, with 10 bases remaining between them. The CDR3 sequence is CASSGSEENIQYF. CDR3 nucleotides: TGTGCCAGCAGCGGGAGCGAAGAAAACATTCAGTACTTC.

The chain links TRBV27 to TRBJ2-3; D remains ambiguous. V lost 2 bases and J 4 bases, leaving 13 bases between the germline ends. The CDR3 is 15 amino acids. Germline V gives CDR1 MNHEY, CDR2 SMNVEV (reference sequence). The CDR3 coding sequence is TGTGCCAGCAGTTTAGAATTTGCTAGTGCAGATACGCAGTATTTT. Its translation: CASSLEFASADTQYF.

This clone was seen just once. The chain has TRBV2 and TRBJ2-2, with 10 bases lining up with TRBD2. Germline loops: CDR1 SNHLY, CDR2 FYNNEI. The V segment lost 3 bases and the J segment 3 bases; nucleotides outside the gene matches: 1. The CDR3 extends over 15 amino acids. The CDR3 nucleotides are TGTGCCAGCAGTGAGCTAGCGGGGGACACCGGGGAGCTGTTTTTT. It is translated as CASSELAGDTGELFF.

The rearrangement joins TRBV19 to TRBJ1-1; the D gene is possibly TRBD1 (6 bases). The CDR3 has 16 residues. Trimming shortened V by 2 bases and J by 4 bases, and 17 bases separated the two germline ends. Germline-derived CDR1 and CDR2 are LNHDA and SQIVND (reference sequence). The CDR3 nucleotides read TGTGCCAGTAGTATAACGGGGGGGCTTATATTCACTGAAGCTTTCTTT. This translates into CASSITGGLIFTEAFF.